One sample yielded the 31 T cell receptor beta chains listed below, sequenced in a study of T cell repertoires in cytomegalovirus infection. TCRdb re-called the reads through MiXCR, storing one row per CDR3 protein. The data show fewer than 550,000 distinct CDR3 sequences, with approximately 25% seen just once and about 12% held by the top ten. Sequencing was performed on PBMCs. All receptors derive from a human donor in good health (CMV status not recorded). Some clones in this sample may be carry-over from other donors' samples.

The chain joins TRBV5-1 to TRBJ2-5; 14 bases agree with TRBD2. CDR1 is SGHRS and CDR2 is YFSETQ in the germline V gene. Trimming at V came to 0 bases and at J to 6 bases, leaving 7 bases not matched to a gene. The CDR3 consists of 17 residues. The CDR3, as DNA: TGCGCCAGCAGCTTGGAGTTGGGGACTAGCGGGAGAAAGACCCAGTACTTC. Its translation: CASSLELGTSGRKTQYF.

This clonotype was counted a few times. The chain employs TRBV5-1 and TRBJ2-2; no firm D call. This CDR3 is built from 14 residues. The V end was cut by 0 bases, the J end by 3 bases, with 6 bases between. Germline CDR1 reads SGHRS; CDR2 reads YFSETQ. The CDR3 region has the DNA TGCGCCAGCAGCTTGGGCCAAGACACCGGGGAGCTGTTTTTT. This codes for CASSLGQDTGELFF.

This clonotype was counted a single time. In nucleotides, the CDR3 is TGTGCCAGCAGTGGCCGGACAGGGGGCGGCTACACCTTC. As protein: CASSGRTGGGYTF. The rearrangement joins TRBV28 to TRBJ1-2; 11 bases agree with TRBD1. The CDR3 length is 13 residues. Germline loops: CDR1 MDHEN, CDR2 SYDVKM. Trimming took 5 bases from V and 8 from J; bases not matched to a gene: 4.

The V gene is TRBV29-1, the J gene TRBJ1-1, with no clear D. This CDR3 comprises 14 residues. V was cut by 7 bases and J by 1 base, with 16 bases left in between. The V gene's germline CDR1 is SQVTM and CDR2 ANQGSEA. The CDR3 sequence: CSGLTGLENTEAFF. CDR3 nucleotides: TGCAGCGGTCTAACCGGGCTAGAGAACACTGAAGCTTTCTTT.

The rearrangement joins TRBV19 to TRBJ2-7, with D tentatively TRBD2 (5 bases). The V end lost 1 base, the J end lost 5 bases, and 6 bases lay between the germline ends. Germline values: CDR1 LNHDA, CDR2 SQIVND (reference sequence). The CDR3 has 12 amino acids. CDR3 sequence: CASSIAGNEQYF. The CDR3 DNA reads TGTGCCAGTAGTATAGCGGGGAACGAGCAGTACTTC.

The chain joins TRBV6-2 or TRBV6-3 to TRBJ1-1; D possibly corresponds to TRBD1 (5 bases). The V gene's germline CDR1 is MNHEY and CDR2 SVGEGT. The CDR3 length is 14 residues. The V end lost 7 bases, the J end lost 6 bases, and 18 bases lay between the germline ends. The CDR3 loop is CASNRMGGLAEAFF. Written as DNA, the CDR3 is TGTGCCAGCAATCGAATGGGGGGTTTGGCTGAAGCTTTCTTT.

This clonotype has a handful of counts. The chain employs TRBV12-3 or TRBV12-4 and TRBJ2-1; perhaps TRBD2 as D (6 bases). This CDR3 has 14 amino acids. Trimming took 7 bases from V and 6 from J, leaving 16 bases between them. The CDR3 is CASTPGTGRNEQFF. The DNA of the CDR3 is TGTGCCAGCACTCCCGGGACTGGCCGCAATGAGCAGTTCTTC.

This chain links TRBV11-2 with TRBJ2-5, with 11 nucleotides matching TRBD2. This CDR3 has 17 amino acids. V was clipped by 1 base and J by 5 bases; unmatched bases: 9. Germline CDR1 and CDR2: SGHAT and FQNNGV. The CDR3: CASSLGSGRAGMETQYF. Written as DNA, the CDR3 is TGTGCCAGCAGCTTAGGTAGCGGGAGGGCCGGTATGGAGACCCAGTACTTC.

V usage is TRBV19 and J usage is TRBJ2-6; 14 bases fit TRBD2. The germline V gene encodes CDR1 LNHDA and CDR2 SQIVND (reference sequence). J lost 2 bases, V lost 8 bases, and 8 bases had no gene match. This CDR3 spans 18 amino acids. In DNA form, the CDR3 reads TGTGCCAGTCTATCCCGGGGACTAGCGGGAGCTGGGGCCAACGTCCTGACTTTC. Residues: CASLSRGLAGAGANVLTF.

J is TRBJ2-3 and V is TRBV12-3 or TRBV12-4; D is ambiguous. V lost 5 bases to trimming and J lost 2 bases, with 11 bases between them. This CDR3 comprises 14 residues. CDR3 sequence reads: CASSGTGPTDTQYF. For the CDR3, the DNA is TGTGCCAGCAGTGGAACCGGGCCCACAGATACGCAGTATTTT.

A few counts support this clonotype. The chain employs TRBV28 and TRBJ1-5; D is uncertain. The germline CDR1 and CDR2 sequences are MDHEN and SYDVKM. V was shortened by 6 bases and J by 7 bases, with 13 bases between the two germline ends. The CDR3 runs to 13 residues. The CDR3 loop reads CASSTGSHQPQHF. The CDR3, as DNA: TGTGCCAGCAGCACCGGGTCCCACCAGCCCCAGCATTTT.

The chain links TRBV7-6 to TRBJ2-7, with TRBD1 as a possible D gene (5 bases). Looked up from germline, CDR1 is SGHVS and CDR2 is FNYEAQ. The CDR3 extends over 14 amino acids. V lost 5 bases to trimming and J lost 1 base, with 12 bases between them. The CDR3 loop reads CASSLRDRSYEQYF. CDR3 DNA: TGTGCCAGCAGCCTCAGGGATAGGTCCTACGAGCAGTACTTC.

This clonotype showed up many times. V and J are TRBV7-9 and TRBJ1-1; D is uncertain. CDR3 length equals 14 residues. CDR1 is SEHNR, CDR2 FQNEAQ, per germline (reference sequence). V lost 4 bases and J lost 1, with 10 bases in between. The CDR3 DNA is TGTGCCAGCAGCTACGGACTCAGGAACACTGAAGCTTTCTTT. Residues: CASSYGLRNTEAFF.

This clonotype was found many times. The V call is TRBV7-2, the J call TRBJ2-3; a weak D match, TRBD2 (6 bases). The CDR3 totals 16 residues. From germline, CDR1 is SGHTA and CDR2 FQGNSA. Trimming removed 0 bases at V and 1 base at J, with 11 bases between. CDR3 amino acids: CASSLASGGGTDTQYF. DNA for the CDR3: TGTGCCAGCAGCTTAGCTAGCGGAGGGGGCACAGATACGCAGTATTTT.

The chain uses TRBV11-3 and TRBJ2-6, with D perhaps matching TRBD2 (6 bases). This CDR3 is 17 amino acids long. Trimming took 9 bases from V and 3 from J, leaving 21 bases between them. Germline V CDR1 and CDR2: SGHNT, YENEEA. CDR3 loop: CASSYSPGEDGANVLTF. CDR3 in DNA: TGTGCCAGTTCATATTCCCCCGGGGAGGATGGGGCCAACGTCCTGACTTTC.

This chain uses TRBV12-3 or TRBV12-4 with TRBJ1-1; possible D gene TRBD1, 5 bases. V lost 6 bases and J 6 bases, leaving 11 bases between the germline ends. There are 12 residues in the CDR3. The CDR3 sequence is CASRLMGPEAFF. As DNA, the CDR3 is TGTGCCAGCAGGTTAATGGGGCCTGAAGCTTTCTTT.

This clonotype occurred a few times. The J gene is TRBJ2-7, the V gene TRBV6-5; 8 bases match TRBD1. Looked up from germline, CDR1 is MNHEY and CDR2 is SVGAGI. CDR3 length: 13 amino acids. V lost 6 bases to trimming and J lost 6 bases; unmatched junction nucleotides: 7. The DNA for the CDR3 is TGTGCCAGCAGAAGACAGGGGCTTGGCGAGCAGTACGTC. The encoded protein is CASRRQGLGEQYV.

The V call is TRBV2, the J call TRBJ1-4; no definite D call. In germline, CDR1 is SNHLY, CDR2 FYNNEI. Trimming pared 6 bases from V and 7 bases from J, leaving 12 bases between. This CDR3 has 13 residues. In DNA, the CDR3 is TGTGCCAGCAGGGTCACCCGTTTTGAAAAACTGTTTTTT. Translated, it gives CASRVTRFEKLFF.

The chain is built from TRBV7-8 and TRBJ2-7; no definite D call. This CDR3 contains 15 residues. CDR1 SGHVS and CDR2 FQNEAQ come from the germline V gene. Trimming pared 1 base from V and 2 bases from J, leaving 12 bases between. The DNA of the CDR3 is TGTGCCAGCAGCTTAGTTCCCGGAAACGCCTACGAGCAGTACTTC. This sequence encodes CASSLVPGNAYEQYF.

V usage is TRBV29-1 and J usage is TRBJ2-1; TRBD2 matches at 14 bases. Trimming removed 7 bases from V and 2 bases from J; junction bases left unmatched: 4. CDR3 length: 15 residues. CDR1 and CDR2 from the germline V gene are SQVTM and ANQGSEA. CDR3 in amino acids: CSGGLAGGPYNEQFF. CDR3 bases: TGCAGCGGAGGACTAGCGGGAGGCCCCTACAATGAGCAGTTCTTC.

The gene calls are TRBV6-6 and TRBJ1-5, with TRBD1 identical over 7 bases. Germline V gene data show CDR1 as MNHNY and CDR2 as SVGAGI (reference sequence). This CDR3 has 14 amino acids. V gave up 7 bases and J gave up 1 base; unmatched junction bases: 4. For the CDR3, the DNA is TGTGCCAGCATTACAGGGGAGAGCAATCAGCCCCAGCATTTT. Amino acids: CASITGESNQPQHF.

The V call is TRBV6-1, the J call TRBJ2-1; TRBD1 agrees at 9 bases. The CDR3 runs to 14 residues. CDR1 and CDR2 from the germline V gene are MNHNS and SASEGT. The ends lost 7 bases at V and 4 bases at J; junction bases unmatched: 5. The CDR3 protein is CASNLGQGYNEQFF. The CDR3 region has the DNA TGTGCCAGCAATCTGGGACAGGGTTACAATGAGCAGTTCTTC.

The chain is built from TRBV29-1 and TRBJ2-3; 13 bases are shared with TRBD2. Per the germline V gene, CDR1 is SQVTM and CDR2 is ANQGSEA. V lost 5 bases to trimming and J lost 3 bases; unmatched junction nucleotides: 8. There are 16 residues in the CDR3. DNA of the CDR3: TGCAGCGTTTCCGGGACTAGCGGGATTCTAACAGATACGCAGTATTTT. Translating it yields CSVSGTSGILTDTQYF.

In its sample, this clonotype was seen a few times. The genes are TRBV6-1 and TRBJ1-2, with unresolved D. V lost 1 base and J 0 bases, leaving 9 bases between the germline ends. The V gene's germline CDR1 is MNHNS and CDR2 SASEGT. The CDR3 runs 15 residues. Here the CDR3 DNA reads TGTGCCAGCAGTGAAGAAGTCATTACTAACTATGGCTACACCTTC. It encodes CASSEEVITNYGYTF.

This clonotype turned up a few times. The CDR3 region is CASSKRQGNSPLHF. The CDR3 nucleotides are TGTGCCAGCAGCAAAAGACAGGGAAATTCACCCCTCCACTTT. The chain couples TRBV7-9 to TRBJ1-6; 7 nucleotides match TRBD1. Germline V gene data show CDR1 as SEHNR and CDR2 as FQNEAQ (reference sequence). The CDR3 length is 14 residues. Unmatched junction bases numbered 5, after V lost 5 bases and J lost 7 bases.

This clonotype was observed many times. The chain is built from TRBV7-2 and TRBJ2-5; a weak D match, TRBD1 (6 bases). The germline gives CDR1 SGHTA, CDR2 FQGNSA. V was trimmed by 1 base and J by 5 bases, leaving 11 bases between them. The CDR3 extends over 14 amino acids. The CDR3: CASSLGHRVETQYF. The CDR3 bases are TGTGCCAGCAGCTTAGGTCACAGGGTGGAGACCCAGTACTTC.

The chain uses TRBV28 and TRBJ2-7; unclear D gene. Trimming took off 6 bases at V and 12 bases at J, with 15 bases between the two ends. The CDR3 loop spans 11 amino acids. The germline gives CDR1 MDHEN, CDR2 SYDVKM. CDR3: CASRGNYIGYF. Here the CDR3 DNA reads TGTGCCAGCAGGGGGAACTACATAGGGTACTTC.

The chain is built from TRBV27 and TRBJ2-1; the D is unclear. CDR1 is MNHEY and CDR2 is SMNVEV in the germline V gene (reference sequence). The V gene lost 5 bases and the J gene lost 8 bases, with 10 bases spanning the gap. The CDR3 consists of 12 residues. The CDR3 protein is CASSDVPDEQFF. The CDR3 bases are TGTGCCAGCAGTGACGTTCCAGATGAGCAGTTCTTC.

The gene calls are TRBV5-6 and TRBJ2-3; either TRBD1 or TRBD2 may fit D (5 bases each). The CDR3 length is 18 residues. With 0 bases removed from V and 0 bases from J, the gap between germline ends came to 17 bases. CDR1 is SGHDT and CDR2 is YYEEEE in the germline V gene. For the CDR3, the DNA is TGTGCCAGCAGCTTGGTGGGGGAACGAGCTACTAGCACAGATACGCAGTATTTT. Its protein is CASSLVGERATSTDTQYF. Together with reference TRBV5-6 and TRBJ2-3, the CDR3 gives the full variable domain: DAGVTQSPTHLIKTRGQQVTLRCSPKSGHDTVSWYQQALGQGPQFIFQYYEEEERQRGNFPDRFSGHQFPNYSSELNVNALLLGDSALYLCASSLVGERATSTDTQYFGPGTRLTVL.

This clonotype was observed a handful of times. CDR3 residues: CASSQDLEQGWEKLFF. CDR3 bases: TGTGCCAGCAGCCAAGATCTGGAGCAGGGCTGGGAAAAACTGTTTTTT. V is TRBV4-2 and J is TRBJ1-4, with a weak D call TRBD1 (5 bases). Germline V lookup: CDR1 LGHNA, CDR2 YNFKEQ. V lost 0 bases to trimming and J lost 8 bases, with 16 bases between them. The length of the CDR3 is 16 residues.

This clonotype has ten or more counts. The CDR3 region has the DNA TGTGCCAGCAGCTTAGGAGGGATAGAGACCCAGTACTTC. It is translated as CASSLGGIETQYF. V is TRBV7-6 and J is TRBJ2-5; maybe TRBD2 (5 bases). Germline V lookup: CDR1 SGHVS, CDR2 FNYEAQ. Trimming removed 1 base at V and 4 bases at J, with 7 bases between. CDR3 size: 13 residues. The full variable domain, with the rest looked up from reference TRBV7-6 and TRBJ2-5, is GAGVSQSPRYKVTKRGQDVALRCDPISGHVSLYWYRQALGQGPEFLTYFNYEAQQDKSGLPNDRFSAERPEGSISTLTIQRTEQRDSAMYRCASSLGGIETQYFGPGTRLLVL.